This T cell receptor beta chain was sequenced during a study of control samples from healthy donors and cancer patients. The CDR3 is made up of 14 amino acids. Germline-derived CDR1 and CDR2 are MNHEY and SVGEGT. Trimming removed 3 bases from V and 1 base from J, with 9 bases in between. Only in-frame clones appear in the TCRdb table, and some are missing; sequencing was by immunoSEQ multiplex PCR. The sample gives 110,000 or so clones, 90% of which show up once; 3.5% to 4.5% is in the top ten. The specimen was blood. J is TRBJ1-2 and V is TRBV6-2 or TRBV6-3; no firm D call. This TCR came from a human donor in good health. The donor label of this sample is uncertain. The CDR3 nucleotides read TGTGCCAGCAGTTATGTAGGGATTAACTATGGCTACACCTTC. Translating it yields CASSYVGINYGYTF.